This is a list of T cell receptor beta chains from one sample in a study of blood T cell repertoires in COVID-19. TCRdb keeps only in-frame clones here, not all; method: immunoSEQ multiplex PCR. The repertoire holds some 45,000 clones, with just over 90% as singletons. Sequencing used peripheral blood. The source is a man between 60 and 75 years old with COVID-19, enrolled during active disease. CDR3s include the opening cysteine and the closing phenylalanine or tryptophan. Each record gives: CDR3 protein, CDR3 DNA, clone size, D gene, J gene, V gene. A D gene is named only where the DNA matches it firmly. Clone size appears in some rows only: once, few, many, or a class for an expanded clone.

CASSPPGYETQYF TGTGCCAGCAGCCCACCAGGGTACGAGACCCAGTACTTC . . TRBJ2-5 TRBV7-9
CASSTLQGTGNTIYF TGCGCCAGCAGCACACTACAGGGTACTGGAAACACCATATATTTT . . TRBJ1-3 TRBV5-1
CASSSTGGLGGYTF TGTGCCAGCAGTTCCACAGGGGGCTTGGGAGGCTACACCTTC once TRBD1 TRBJ1-2 TRBV6-5
CASSDIGQGADYEQFF TGCGCCAGCAGTGATATCGGACAGGGGGCCGATTATGAGCAGTTCTTC . TRBD1 TRBJ2-1 TRBV10-2
CASIGRGRFQPQHF TGTGCCAGTATAGGCAGGGGGCGCTTTCAGCCCCAGCATTTT . TRBD1 TRBJ1-5 TRBV19
CASSPDRINQPQHF TGTGCCAGCTCACCGGACAGGATTAATCAGCCCCAGCATTTT once TRBD1 TRBJ1-5 TRBV18
CASSLVAGGFYSNTGELFF TGCGCCAGCAGCTTGGTGGCAGGGGGCTTTTATTCGAACACCGGGGAGCTGTTTTTT . TRBD1 TRBJ2-2 TRBV5-1
CASSLYGGYEQYF TGTGCCAGCAGTTTATACGGGGGCTACGAGCAGTACTTC . . TRBJ2-7 TRBV28
CASSTTGQGYRGELFF TGTGCCAGCAGCACAACGGGACAGGGGTACCGGGGGGAGCTGTTTTTT . TRBD1 TRBJ2-2 TRBV5-6
CASSARGQGLTPLHF TGTGCCAGCAGCGCGCGGGGACAGGGGCTAACACCCCTCCACTTT few TRBD1 TRBJ1-6 TRBV9
CASSARDSSNYGYTF TGTGCCAGCAGCGCCCGGGACAGCTCTAACTATGGCTACACCTTC . . TRBJ1-2 TRBV21-1
CATSDSQAGTTGELFF TGTGCCACCAGTGATTCCCAAGCGGGGACCACCGGGGAGCTGTTTTTT . TRBD2 TRBJ2-2 TRBV24-1
CASTFGDRGVSPLHF TGTGCCAGCACCTTTGGGGACAGGGGAGTTTCACCCCTCCACTTT . TRBD1 TRBJ1-6 TRBV6-5
CASSWGTSGGAVNEQFF TGTGCCAGCAGCTGGGGGACTAGCGGAGGGGCTGTCAATGAGCAGTTCTTC . TRBD2 TRBJ2-1 TRBV5-4
CASTAGEWYRNTEAFF TGTGCCAGCACCGCCGGGGAGTGGTACCGGAACACTGAAGCTTTCTTT . . TRBJ1-1 TRBV14
CASSQPLAGARSSYNEQFF TGTGCCAGCAGCCAACCACTAGCGGGGGCCCGAAGCTCCTACAATGAGCAGTTCTTC . TRBD2 TRBJ2-1 TRBV3-1/TRBV3-2
CASSRTSGGARLGEQYF TGCGCCAGCAGCCGGACTAGCGGGGGGGCCCGTCTCGGCGAGCAGTACTTC few TRBD2 TRBJ2-7 TRBV4-1
CASSPLSGRGYTEAFF TGTGCCAGCTCACCGCTGTCAGGCAGGGGGTATACTGAAGCTTTCTTT . TRBD1 TRBJ1-1 TRBV18
CASSQGPGGAITQYF TGTGCCAGCAGCCAAGGCCCCGGGGGGGCGATTACGCAGTATTTT . TRBD2 TRBJ2-3 TRBV3-1/TRBV3-2
CASSFGTDYGYTF TGTGCCAGCAGCTTCGGGACAGACTATGGCTACACCTTC . TRBD1 TRBJ1-2 TRBV7-9
CAWSGTALNQPQHF TGTGCCTGGAGTGGGACAGCTCTTAATCAGCCCCAGCATTTT . . TRBJ1-5 TRBV30
CASRTPLGETQYF TGTGCCAGCAGGACCCCCCTCGGGGAGACCCAGTACTTC . . TRBJ2-5 TRBV28
CASSSSTEYQPQHF TGTGCCAGCAGCTCCTCAACAGAGTATCAGCCCCAGCATTTT . . TRBJ1-5 TRBV7-8
CASTWGPGKSGELFF TGTGCCAGCACCTGGGGGCCAGGGAAGTCCGGGGAGCTGTTTTTT . . TRBJ2-2 TRBV6-5
CAWSTSGGRNEQFF TGTGCCTGGAGTACTAGCGGGGGTAGGAATGAGCAGTTCTTC . TRBD2 TRBJ2-1 TRBV30
CASSNGGDYGYTF TGTGCCAGCAGCAATGGAGGGGACTATGGCTACACCTTC . . TRBJ1-2 TRBV21-1
CASSRDYYHEQFF TGTGCCAGCAGCAGAGACTACTACCATGAGCAGTTCTTC . . TRBJ2-1 TRBV28
CASSRDTEYGYTF TGTGCCAGCAGCCGGGACACGGAATATGGCTACACCTTC . . TRBJ1-2 TRBV3-1/TRBV3-2
CASSLRGGRGAFF TGTGCCAGCAGTTTAAGGGGGGGCAGGGGAGCTTTCTTT . . TRBJ1-1 TRBV28
CASSQAGGSGELFF TGTGCCAGCAGCCAAGCGGGAGGCTCCGGGGAGCTGTTTTTT . TRBD2 TRBJ2-2 TRBV3-1/TRBV3-2
CASSSLGGTNTGELFF TGTGCCAGCAGTTCGCTCGGGGGGACTAACACCGGGGAGCTGTTTTTT . TRBD2 TRBJ2-2 TRBV27
CASSVAGGQGYTF TGTGCCAGCAGCGTAGCAGGGGGCCAGGGCTACACCTTC . TRBD1 TRBJ1-2 TRBV5-4
CASSRGGNYEQYF TGTGCCAGCAGCAGGGGAGGAAACTACGAGCAGTACTTC few . TRBJ2-7 TRBV3-1/TRBV3-2
CASTQGLSFSYEQYF TGTGCCAGCACCCAGGGACTTTCCTTTTCCTACGAGCAGTACTTC . . TRBJ2-7 TRBV2
CAITPGEYGANVLTF TGTGCCATCACCCCAGGGGAATATGGGGCCAACGTCCTGACTTTC . . TRBJ2-6 TRBV21-1
CAWTGQAYSPLHF TGTGCCTGGACTGGACAGGCTTACTCACCCCTCCACTTT . TRBD1 TRBJ1-6 TRBV30
CASSGTGTPDEKLFF TGCGCCAGCAGCGGTACCGGGACACCGGATGAAAAACTGTTTTTT . . TRBJ1-4 TRBV5-1
CATSRGAMGQGIYEQYF TGTGCCACCAGCAGAGGGGCCATGGGACAGGGAATCTACGAGCAGTACTTC . TRBD1 TRBJ2-7 TRBV15
CASRSDSNQPQHF TGTGCCAGCCGGAGCGATAGCAATCAGCCCCAGCATTTT . . TRBJ1-5 TRBV6-1
CASSQALRGSGDEQFF TGTGCCAGCAGCCAAGCCCTGCGGGGGAGTGGCGATGAGCAGTTCTTC . TRBD2 TRBJ2-1 TRBV3-1/TRBV3-2
CASSESGEGRGHYGYTF TGCGCCAGCAGTGAGTCAGGTGAGGGCAGGGGGCACTATGGCTACACCTTC . TRBD1 TRBJ1-2 TRBV10-1
CASSLMTGGADEQYF TGCGCCAGCAGCTTAATGACAGGGGGGGCGGACGAGCAGTACTTC . TRBD1 TRBJ2-7 TRBV5-1
CASSKPTGGTSSPLHF TGTGCCAGCAGTAAACCGACAGGGGGCACAAGCTCACCCCTCCACTTT . TRBD1 TRBJ1-6 TRBV6-2/TRBV6-3
CASREQGNTGELFF TGTGCCAGCAGGGAACAGGGGAACACCGGGGAGCTGTTTTTT . . TRBJ2-2 TRBV3-1/TRBV3-2
CASRPAGGSQPQHF TGTGCCAGTAGACCGGCAGGGGGTTCTCAGCCCCAGCATTTT . TRBD1 TRBJ1-5 TRBV19
CAISAFSSGTNSAELFF TGTGCCATCAGCGCCTTTTCTAGCGGGACAAACTCGGCGGAGCTGTTTTTT once TRBD2 TRBJ2-2 TRBV10-3
CASSFQGASGNTIYF TGTGCCAGCAGCTTTCAGGGCGCCTCTGGAAACACCATATATTTT once . TRBJ1-3 TRBV7-2
CASSLFRRGYEQYF TGTGCCAGCAGTTTATTTCGCAGGGGCTACGAGCAGTACTTC . . TRBJ2-7 TRBV28
CAVSGGRASDEQFF TGTGCAGTATCGGGGGGCAGGGCCAGCGATGAGCAGTTCTTC once . TRBJ2-1 TRBV19
CASSRLDSYEQYF TGTGCCAGCAGTCGACTAGATTCCTACGAGCAGTACTTC . . TRBJ2-7 TRBV6-2/TRBV6-3